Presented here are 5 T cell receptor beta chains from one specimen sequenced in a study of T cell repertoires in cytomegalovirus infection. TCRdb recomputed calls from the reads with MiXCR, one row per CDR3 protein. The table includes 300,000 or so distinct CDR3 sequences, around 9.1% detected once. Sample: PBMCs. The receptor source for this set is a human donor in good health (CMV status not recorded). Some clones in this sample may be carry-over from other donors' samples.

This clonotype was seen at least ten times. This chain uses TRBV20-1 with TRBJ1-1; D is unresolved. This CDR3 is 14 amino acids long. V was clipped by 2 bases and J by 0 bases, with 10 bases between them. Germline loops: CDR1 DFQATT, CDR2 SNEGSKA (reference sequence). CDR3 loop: CSARKSTLNTEAFF. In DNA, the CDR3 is TGCAGTGCTAGAAAATCGACTTTGAACACTGAAGCTTTCTTT.

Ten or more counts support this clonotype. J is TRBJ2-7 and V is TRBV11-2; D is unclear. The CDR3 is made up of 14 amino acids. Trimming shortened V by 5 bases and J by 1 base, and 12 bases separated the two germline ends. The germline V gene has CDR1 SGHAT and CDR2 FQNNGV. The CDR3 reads CASSRRLDSYEQYV. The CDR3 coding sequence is TGTGCCAGCAGCCGGCGACTGGATTCCTACGAGCAGTACGTC.

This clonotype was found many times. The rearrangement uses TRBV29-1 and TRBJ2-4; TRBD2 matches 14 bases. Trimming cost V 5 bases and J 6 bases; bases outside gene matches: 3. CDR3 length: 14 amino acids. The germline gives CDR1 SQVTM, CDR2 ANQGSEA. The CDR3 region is CSVSTSGGGNIQYF. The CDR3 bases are TGCAGCGTTTCGACTAGCGGGGGGGGAAACATTCAGTACTTC.

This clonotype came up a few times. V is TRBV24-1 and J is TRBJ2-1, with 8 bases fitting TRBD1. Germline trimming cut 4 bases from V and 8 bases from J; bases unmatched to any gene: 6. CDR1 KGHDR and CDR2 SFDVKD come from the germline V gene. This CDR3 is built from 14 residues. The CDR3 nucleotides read TGTGCCACCAGTGACCTAGACAGGGGTGATGAGCAGTTCTTC. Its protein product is CATSDLDRGDEQFF.

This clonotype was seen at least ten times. CDR3 loop: CASSQDGSTEAFF. The CDR3 bases are TGCGCCAGCAGCCAAGATGGTTCCACTGAAGCTTTCTTT. This chain joins TRBV4-1 and TRBJ1-1, with D hard to call. This CDR3 spans 13 amino acids. V was trimmed by 0 bases and J by 4 bases, leaving 6 bases between them. Per germline, CDR1 MGHRA and CDR2 YSYEKL.